These 24 T cell receptor beta chains originate from one sample sequenced in a study of spatial heterogeneity in lung cancer. The antigens these receptors bind are not known. MiXCR, run by TCRdb on the 5' RACE reads, gives a single entry per CDR3 protein. The top ten clones hold less than 25% of a sample with several thousand distinct CDR3 sequences, around 5.4% of them seen once. Time point specified: sample taken at primary tumor resection. Study conclusions and caveats: It was found that expanded intratumoral alpha and beta TCR counts tracked tumor mutation counts.

The sample consisted of lung tumor tissue, taken at surgery. These receptors all stem from a male donor with early-stage non-small cell lung cancer.

At least ten counts were recorded for this clonotype. The V gene is TRBV28, the J gene TRBJ1-2; D gene ambiguous. The CDR3 totals 13 residues. V was clipped by 7 bases and J by 3 bases, with 12 bases between them. Germline V lookup: CDR1 MDHEN, CDR2 SYDVKM. CDR3 in DNA: TGTGCCAGCACCCCAGCAGCTTACTATGGCTACACCTTC. Its protein product is CASTPAAYYGYTF.

This clonotype was observed at least ten times. V gene TRBV10-3 combines with J gene TRBJ1-1; D unresolved. With 4 bases removed from V and 3 bases from J, the gap between germline ends came to 9 bases. CDR3 length: 13 amino acids. Germline values: CDR1 ENHRY, CDR2 SYGVKD. The CDR3 region is CAISGRQDTEAFF. CDR3 in DNA: TGTGCCATCAGTGGGAGGCAGGACACTGAAGCTTTCTTT.

This clonotype was counted many times. The V gene is TRBV5-1, the J gene TRBJ1-1; D is undetermined. V lost 0 bases and J lost 6, with 3 bases in between. The CDR3 spans 11 residues. The V gene's germline CDR1 is SGHRS and CDR2 YFSETQ. The CDR3 here is CASSLGPEAFF. DNA of the CDR3: TGCGCCAGCAGCTTGGGCCCTGAAGCTTTCTTT.

In this sample, this clonotype is medium-sized. This chain connects TRBV3-1 to TRBJ2-5, with a weak D call TRBD2 (6 bases). V was shortened by 0 bases and J by 1 base, with 12 bases between the two germline ends. This CDR3 region has 16 residues. Germline values: CDR1 LGHDT, CDR2 YNNKEL (reference sequence). CDR3 amino acids: CASSQDPGGIQETQYF. CDR3 in DNA: TGTGCCAGCAGCCAAGACCCAGGAGGGATCCAAGAGACCCAGTACTTC.

Judged by abundance, this clonotype is medium-sized. This chain connects TRBV7-2 to TRBJ2-5; possibly TRBD2 for D (7 bases). Germline V CDR1 and CDR2: SGHTA, FQGNSA. The CDR3 covers 15 residues. The V end was cut by 1 base, the J end by 2 bases, with 11 bases between. Here the CDR3 DNA reads TGTGCCAGCAGCTTAGACGGGGGGCCGCAAGAGACCCAGTACTTC. This codes for CASSLDGGPQETQYF.

This clonotype showed up many times. The J gene is TRBJ1-1, the V gene TRBV19; 10 bases map to TRBD1. After removal of 8 bases from V and 2 bases from J, the junction contained 5 bases not matched to a gene. CDR1 and CDR2 (germline): LNHDA, SQIVND (reference sequence). The CDR3 extends over 14 amino acids. CDR3 sequence reads: CASGTGDHNTEAFF. The CDR3 nucleotides are TGTGCCAGTGGGACAGGGGACCATAACACTGAAGCTTTCTTT.

This clonotype was seen only a few times. The chain uses TRBV5-1 and TRBJ1-6, with D possibly being TRBD1 (5 bases). The germline V gene has CDR1 SGHRS and CDR2 YFSETQ. Trimming removed 4 bases from V and 15 bases from J, with 20 bases in between. This CDR3 is built from 14 residues. The DNA of the CDR3 is TGCGCCAGCAGCGATACAGAGGGGAGTGCAAACCTCCACTTT. Amino acid sequence: CASSDTEGSANLHF.

The chain has TRBV4-1 and TRBJ2-5; 13 positions match TRBD2. The CDR3 is 17 residues long. CDR1 and CDR2 (germline): MGHRA, YSYEKL. The junction had 7 bases not matched to a gene; V was cut back by 4 bases and J by 2 bases. The CDR3: CASSPRPGLAGQETQYF. The DNA for the CDR3 is TGCGCCAGCAGCCCCCGACCGGGACTAGCGGGACAAGAGACCCAGTACTTC.

The V gene is TRBV10-3, the J gene TRBJ2-2; 8 positions match TRBD2. Germline CDR1 ENHRY, CDR2 SYGVKD. The junction had 15 bases not matched to a gene; V was cut back by 6 bases and J by 6 bases. The CDR3 totals 17 residues. The CDR3 DNA sequence: TGTGCCATCAGAGGATGGGGAGCGGGGGCCCTCGCCGGGGAGCTGTTTTTT. Translated: CAIRGWGAGALAGELFF.

DNA for the CDR3: TGTGCCAGTAGTATTACAGGAGGGGTGAACACTGAAGCTTTCTTT. Its translation: CASSITGGVNTEAFF. The chain uses TRBV19 and TRBJ1-1, with TRBD1 as a possible D gene (5 bases). The germline V gene encodes CDR1 LNHDA and CDR2 SQIVND (reference sequence). This CDR3 spans 15 amino acids. Trimming pared 3 bases from V and 0 bases from J, leaving 11 bases between.

There are many counts of this clonotype. The chain combines TRBV5-1 with TRBJ2-7; D call uncertain. Germline values: CDR1 SGHRS, CDR2 YFSETQ. V was trimmed by 0 bases and J by 7 bases, leaving 20 bases between them. The CDR3 covers 16 residues. This CDR3 is CASSLETQRFPLEQYF. DNA of the CDR3: TGCGCCAGCAGCTTGGAGACCCAAAGATTTCCCCTTGAGCAGTACTTC. Drawing the rest from reference TRBV5-1 and TRBJ2-7, the complete variable domain is KAGVTQTPRYLIKTRGQQVTLSCSPISGHRSVSWYQQTPGQGLQFLFEYFSETQRNKGNFPGRFSGRQFSNSRSEMNVSTLELGDSALYLCASSLETQRFPLEQYFGPGTRLTVT.

This clonotype was detected ten times or more. This chain uses TRBV4-2 with TRBJ2-1, with 11 bases that match TRBD1. Germline V gene sequence: CDR1 LGHNA, CDR2 YNFKEQ. J gave up 3 bases and V 4 bases, and 5 bases lay outside the gene matches. The CDR3 has 16 residues. CDR3 region: CASSPGQGAFYNEQFF. The CDR3 bases are TGTGCCAGCAGCCCCGGACAGGGGGCCTTCTACAATGAGCAGTTCTTC.

This clonotype was observed many times. This chain joins TRBV2 and TRBJ1-1, with D perhaps TRBD1 (5 bases). V was cut by 10 bases and J by 0 bases, with 12 bases left in between. Germline assignment: CDR1 SNHLY and CDR2 FYNNEI. CDR3 length equals 13 residues. CDR3 in amino acids: CATQGPMNTEAFF. The CDR3 region has the DNA TGTGCCACCCAGGGACCGATGAACACTGAAGCTTTCTTT.

This clonotype was observed at least ten times. V usage is TRBV20-1 and J usage is TRBJ1-5; TRBD1 might be the D (6 bases). This CDR3 spans 14 amino acids. The germline V and J ends were trimmed by 7 bases and 5 bases, with 18 bases remaining between them. Germline CDR1 is DFQATT and CDR2 is SNEGSKA (reference sequence). The CDR3 DNA reads TGCAGTGTTGATTCGGACAGTATTTATCAGCCCCAGCATTTT. Protein sequence: CSVDSDSIYQPQHF.

The sample holds many counts of this clonotype. The V and J genes are TRBV7-6 and TRBJ1-1; tentative D call: TRBD1 (5 bases). Trimming pared 2 bases from V and 6 bases from J, leaving 10 bases between. The CDR3 consists of 13 residues. Germline loops: CDR1 SGHVS, CDR2 FNYEAQ. In DNA form, the CDR3 reads TGTGCCAGCAGCTTAAGCAGGGACTCTGAAGCTTTCTTT. This gives the protein CASSLSRDSEAFF.

Many counts were recorded for this clonotype. The chain recombines TRBV5-1 with TRBJ2-3; 9 bases line up with TRBD2. J was trimmed by 0 bases and V by 4 bases; bases with no gene match: 9. CDR3 size: 17 residues. Per germline, CDR1 SGHRS and CDR2 YFSETQ. DNA for the CDR3: TGCGCCAGCAGCCCAGAACTAGCGGGCTATAGCACAGATACGCAGTATTTT. Residues: CASSPELAGYSTDTQYF.

V and J are TRBV28 and TRBJ2-7; possible D gene TRBD1, 5 bases. This CDR3 has 15 residues. Trimming pared 5 bases from V and 3 bases from J, leaving 17 bases between. The germline V gene has CDR1 MDHEN and CDR2 SYDVKM. DNA for the CDR3: TGTGCCAGCAGTCTCCTAGGGGCGCGGAACTACGAGCAGTACTTC. This sequence encodes CASSLLGARNYEQYF. The entire variable domain, with the rest obtained from reference TRBV28 and TRBJ2-7, is as follows: DVKVTQSSRYLVKRTGEKVFLECVQDMDHENMFWYRQDPGLGLRLIYFSYDVKMKEKGDIPEGYSVSREKKERFSLILESASTNQTSMYLCASSLLGARNYEQYFGPGTRLTVT.

This clonotype has a count of ten or more. The chain is built from TRBV28 and TRBJ2-7, with a weak D call TRBD2 (6 bases). The CDR3 extends over 14 amino acids. Germline-derived CDR1 and CDR2 are MDHEN and SYDVKM. Trimming took 5 bases from V and 5 from J, leaving 16 bases between them. The CDR3 sequence is CASSPKTSIHEQYF. The DNA of the CDR3 is TGTGCCAGCAGTCCCAAGACTAGTATCCACGAGCAGTACTTC.

Many counts were recorded for this clonotype. The chain recombines TRBV7-9 with TRBJ1-1, with D uncertain. The V gene's germline CDR1 is SEHNR and CDR2 FQNEAQ (reference sequence). The CDR3 runs 11 residues. Trimming took off 3 bases at V and 8 bases at J, with 7 bases between the two ends. The CDR3 nucleotides read TGTGCCAGCAGCTTCTTCCAAGAAGCTTTCTTT. It translates to CASSFFQEAFF.

The sample holds many counts of this clonotype. The V gene is TRBV29-1, the J gene TRBJ1-4; D not resolved. Trimming removed 7 bases at V and 7 bases at J, with 13 bases between. The CDR3 consists of 12 residues. The V gene's germline CDR1 is SQVTM and CDR2 ANQGSEA. CDR3: CSAWTGGEKLFF. CDR3 sequence (DNA): TGCAGCGCATGGACCGGAGGTGAAAAACTGTTTTTT.

This clonotype qualifies as medium-sized. In nucleotides, the CDR3 is TGTGCCAGCAAGCGGGGACTGCAGGCAGATACGCAGTATTTT. Translation: CASKRGLQADTQYF. The chain carries TRBV6-1 and TRBJ2-3; the match to TRBD2 covers 7 bases. J lost 4 bases, V lost 7 bases, and 8 bases had no gene match. CDR1 is MNHNS, CDR2 SASEGT, per germline. This CDR3 has 14 residues.

This clonotype occurred a few times. V gene TRBV27 combines with J gene TRBJ2-1, with 7 positions matching TRBD2. The CDR3 totals 16 residues. Germline CDR1 reads MNHEY; CDR2 reads SMNVEV (reference sequence). The V and J ends lost 5 bases and 5 bases, in that order; junction bases with no gene match: 12. The CDR3 DNA follows: TGTGCCAGCAGTCCCCTGAGGGCGGGAGACGACAATGAGCAGTTCTTC. It translates to CASSPLRAGDDNEQFF.

This clonotype was detected many times. The chain couples TRBV6-2 or TRBV6-3 to TRBJ1-1, with a weak D call TRBD1 (5 bases). The CDR3 consists of 13 residues. CDR1 MNHEY and CDR2 SVGEGT come from the germline V gene. Trimming took 2 bases from V and 2 from J, leaving 6 bases between them. CDR3 sequence: CASSYRDNTEAFF. CDR3 in DNA: TGTGCCAGCAGTTACAGGGACAACACTGAAGCTTTCTTT.

J is TRBJ2-1 and V is TRBV20-1, with 8 bases lining up with TRBD2. The V gene end was trimmed by 5 bases and the J gene end by 0 bases; junction bases not matched to a gene: 15. Germline V gives CDR1 DFQATT, CDR2 SNEGSKA (reference sequence). The CDR3 runs to 18 residues. The CDR3 reads CSAPPSGRAMSSYNEQFF. The CDR3 DNA reads as TGCAGTGCTCCCCCCTCCGGGAGGGCCATGAGCTCCTACAATGAGCAGTTCTTC.